These T cell receptor beta chains were read from a single sample in a study of OX40 agonist ivuxolimab in advanced cancers. The table came from immunoSEQ multiplex PCR; TCRdb's copy has only in-frame clones and leaves some out. The table lists some 62,000 clones, about four fifths of them singletons. Sequencing used CD4+ or CD8+ T cells sorted from blood, obtained in a trial of the OX40 agonist ivuxolimab. Receptors were obtained from an adult with an advanced solid tumor such as melanoma, head and neck, liver or kidney cancer. Each CDR3 is given with its conserved first and last residue. The order of the fields is clone size, D gene, V gene, J gene, CDR3 DNA, CDR3 protein. A D gene is named only where the DNA matches it firmly. Only some rows state a clone size, as once, few, many or a class for expanded clones.

clone size: .
D gene: TRBD1
V gene: TRBV7-9
J gene: TRBJ2-7
CDR3 DNA: TGTGCCAGCAGCCCCCGGGACAGGGAAGGGCAGTACTTC
CDR3 protein: CASSPRDREGQYF

clone size: .
D gene: .
V gene: TRBV14
J gene: TRBJ2-7
CDR3 DNA: TGTGCCAGCAGCCAAGACGGCTTCTACGAGCAGTACTTC
CDR3 protein: CASSQDGFYEQYF

clone size: once
D gene: .
V gene: TRBV10-3
J gene: TRBJ1-5
CDR3 DNA: TGTGCCATCAGCCCCGGGAGGAATCAGCCCCAGCATTTT
CDR3 protein: CAISPGRNQPQHF

clone size: .
D gene: .
V gene: TRBV15
J gene: TRBJ2-7
CDR3 DNA: TGTGCCACCAGCAGATCAGGGCTCTCCTACGAGCAGTACTTC
CDR3 protein: CATSRSGLSYEQYF

clone size: .
D gene: .
V gene: TRBV28
J gene: TRBJ2-7
CDR3 DNA: TGTGCCAGCGAAGCTAGGACAGCAGGGCCCTACGAGCAGTACTTC
CDR3 protein: CASEARTAGPYEQYF

clone size: few
D gene: .
V gene: TRBV7-3
J gene: TRBJ2-7
CDR3 DNA: TGTGCCAGCAGCTTATTAGGGGGATCCGAGCAGTACTTC
CDR3 protein: CASSLLGGSEQYF

clone size: .
D gene: .
V gene: TRBV19
J gene: TRBJ1-4
CDR3 DNA: TGTGCCAGTAGTATAACGAGGGCAACTAATGAAAAACTGTTTTTT
CDR3 protein: CASSITRATNEKLFF

clone size: .
D gene: TRBD1
V gene: TRBV7-2
J gene: TRBJ2-7
CDR3 DNA: TGTGCCAGCAGCGCACAGACAGGGGGCAGCTACGAGCAGTACTTC
CDR3 protein: CASSAQTGGSYEQYF

clone size: .
D gene: .
V gene: TRBV4-1
J gene: TRBJ2-2
CDR3 DNA: TGCGCCAGCAGCCAAGCCCTGGCAGCGAACACCGGGGAGCTGTTTTTT
CDR3 protein: CASSQALAANTGELFF

clone size: .
D gene: TRBD1
V gene: TRBV11-3
J gene: TRBJ2-7
CDR3 DNA: TGTGCCAGCAGCCCCGGACAGGACCACTACGAGCAGTACTTC
CDR3 protein: CASSPGQDHYEQYF

clone size: .
D gene: .
V gene: TRBV6-1
J gene: TRBJ1-2
CDR3 DNA: TGTGCCAGCAGTGGACGGGGCCAAAGGGACTATGGCTACACCTTC
CDR3 protein: CASSGRGQRDYGYTF

clone size: .
D gene: .
V gene: TRBV7-2
J gene: TRBJ1-2
CDR3 DNA: TGTGCCAGCAGCCCAAGGGGAGGGATCGGCTACACCTTC
CDR3 protein: CASSPRGGIGYTF

clone size: .
D gene: TRBD1
V gene: TRBV30
J gene: TRBJ1-1
CDR3 DNA: TGTGCCTGGAAGGGCTTCCGGGACAGGGGTAGGAACACTGAAGCTTTCTTT
CDR3 protein: CAWKGFRDRGRNTEAFF

clone size: .
D gene: .
V gene: TRBV4-1
J gene: TRBJ1-6
CDR3 DNA: TGCGCCAGCAGCCGAATCTACACCGAGGGAGGACATTCACCCCTCCACTTT
CDR3 protein: CASSRIYTEGGHSPLHF

clone size: .
D gene: .
V gene: TRBV5-1
J gene: TRBJ1-1
CDR3 DNA: TGCGCCAGCAGCTTGCATCGGAGGGAAGACACTGAAGCTTTCTTT
CDR3 protein: CASSLHRREDTEAFF

clone size: .
D gene: TRBD1
V gene: TRBV4-3
J gene: TRBJ1-4
CDR3 DNA: TGCGCCAGCAGCAGAACCGGGACAGGGAATGAAAAACTGTTTTTT
CDR3 protein: CASSRTGTGNEKLFF

clone size: .
D gene: .
V gene: TRBV19
J gene: TRBJ2-1
CDR3 DNA: TGTGCCAGTAGTATCGGCCTCACAAGGCTGGATGAGCAGTTCTTC
CDR3 protein: CASSIGLTRLDEQFF

clone size: .
D gene: .
V gene: TRBV19
J gene: TRBJ2-1
CDR3 DNA: TGTGCCAGTAGTATCCAAACACATTACAATGAGCAGTTCTTC
CDR3 protein: CASSIQTHYNEQFF

clone size: .
D gene: .
V gene: TRBV9
J gene: TRBJ2-3
CDR3 DNA: TGTGCCAGCAGCGTAGTGGGCAGGGAGGTAGGCACAGATACGCAGTATTTT
CDR3 protein: CASSVVGREVGTDTQYF

clone size: .
D gene: TRBD2
V gene: TRBV7-2
J gene: TRBJ2-1
CDR3 DNA: TGTGCCAGCAGCTACCCCGGGACTAGCGATCAGTTCTTC
CDR3 protein: CASSYPGTSDQFF

clone size: .
D gene: .
V gene: TRBV5-1
J gene: TRBJ1-4
CDR3 DNA: TGCGCCAGCAGCTTGGCAGGGGTACACACTAATGAAAAACTGTTTTTT
CDR3 protein: CASSLAGVHTNEKLFF

clone size: .
D gene: .
V gene: TRBV23-1
J gene: TRBJ2-4
CDR3 DNA: TGCGCCAGCAGACAGGGTCCCAAAAACATTCAGTACTTC
CDR3 protein: CASRQGPKNIQYF

clone size: few
D gene: TRBD1
V gene: TRBV7-9
J gene: TRBJ1-6
CDR3 DNA: TGTGCCAGCAGCTTTGGGGACAGGGCTGATTCACCCCTCCACTTT
CDR3 protein: CASSFGDRADSPLHF

clone size: .
D gene: .
V gene: TRBV11-2
J gene: TRBJ1-3
CDR3 DNA: TGTGCCAGCAGCTTAGTGAACAGTGGAAACACCATATATTTT
CDR3 protein: CASSLVNSGNTIYF

clone size: once
D gene: .
V gene: TRBV7-6
J gene: TRBJ1-1
CDR3 DNA: TGTGCCAGCAGCTTAGGAGGCGAAGGTTTCGGTGGGACTGAAGCTTTCTTT
CDR3 protein: CASSLGGEGFGGTEAFF

clone size: .
D gene: .
V gene: TRBV5-1
J gene: TRBJ2-7
CDR3 DNA: TGCGCCAGCACCCCAACCAGGCCCTCCTACGAGCAGTACTTC
CDR3 protein: CASTPTRPSYEQYF

clone size: .
D gene: .
V gene: TRBV4-1
J gene: TRBJ1-1
CDR3 DNA: TGCGCCAGCAGCCATGGGCCAGGGAAAGCTTTCTTT
CDR3 protein: CASSHGPGKAFF

clone size: .
D gene: .
V gene: TRBV27
J gene: TRBJ1-6
CDR3 DNA: TGTGCCAGCAGTCTTTACCCGGGCCTGAATTCACCCCTCCACTTT
CDR3 protein: CASSLYPGLNSPLHF

clone size: .
D gene: .
V gene: TRBV11-2
J gene: TRBJ1-1
CDR3 DNA: TGTGCCAGCAGCTTAGAGAGGTTGAACACTGAAGCTTTCTTT
CDR3 protein: CASSLERLNTEAFF

clone size: .
D gene: TRBD1
V gene: TRBV19
J gene: TRBJ1-4
CDR3 DNA: TGTGCCAGTAGTATCCCAGTATATCGGACAGGGCATTACGAAAAACTGTTTTTT
CDR3 protein: CASSIPVYRTGHYEKLFF

clone size: .
D gene: .
V gene: TRBV7-9
J gene: TRBJ1-4
CDR3 DNA: TGTGCCAGCAGCCCGACAGGAGGTAATGAAAAACTGTTTTTT
CDR3 protein: CASSPTGGNEKLFF

clone size: .
D gene: .
V gene: TRBV13
J gene: TRBJ2-6
CDR3 DNA: TGTGCCAGCAGCTTAGGGGCAGGGGCCAACGTCCTGACTTTC
CDR3 protein: CASSLGAGANVLTF

clone size: .
D gene: TRBD1
V gene: TRBV7-3
J gene: TRBJ1-2
CDR3 DNA: TGTGCCAGCAGCGGGACAGGGAACGATGGCTACACCTTC
CDR3 protein: CASSGTGNDGYTF

clone size: .
D gene: TRBD1
V gene: TRBV27
J gene: TRBJ2-1
CDR3 DNA: TGTGCCAGCAGCTCCGGGACAGGGAGCTTCTACAATGAGCAGTTCTTC
CDR3 protein: CASSSGTGSFYNEQFF

clone size: few
D gene: TRBD1
V gene: TRBV4-1
J gene: TRBJ2-1
CDR3 DNA: TGCGCCAGCAGCCCCCTTAGGGGGCGAGAATACAATGAGCAGTTCTTC
CDR3 protein: CASSPLRGREYNEQFF

clone size: .
D gene: .
V gene: TRBV10-3
J gene: TRBJ1-2
CDR3 DNA: TGTGCCAGCGGGGACGGCGAAAACTTCAACTTCGGCTATGGCTACACCTTC
CDR3 protein: CASGDGENFNFGYGYTF

clone size: .
D gene: .
V gene: TRBV29-1
J gene: TRBJ2-1
CDR3 DNA: TGCAGCGTTTTACAGGACAATGAGCAGTTCTTC
CDR3 protein: CSVLQDNEQFF

clone size: .
D gene: .
V gene: TRBV4-2
J gene: TRBJ1-2
CDR3 DNA: TGTGCCAGCAGCTTCGGTACAGGGAAAAACTATGGCTACACCTTC
CDR3 protein: CASSFGTGKNYGYTF

clone size: .
D gene: .
V gene: TRBV6-5
J gene: TRBJ1-6
CDR3 DNA: TGTGCCAGCAGTTTACTACAAATCGTGGCACCCCTCCACTTT
CDR3 protein: CASSLLQIVAPLHF

clone size: .
D gene: .
V gene: TRBV18
J gene: TRBJ1-2
CDR3 DNA: TGTGCCAGCTCACCTGCCTTCCTGGGGTATGGCTACACCTTC
CDR3 protein: CASSPAFLGYGYTF

clone size: .
D gene: .
V gene: TRBV29-1
J gene: TRBJ1-5
CDR3 DNA: TGCAGCGTTTCATCCTGGGGTCAGCCCCAGCATTTT
CDR3 protein: CSVSSWGQPQHF

clone size: once
D gene: .
V gene: TRBV30
J gene: TRBJ1-1
CDR3 DNA: TGTGCCTGGAGTACCGACCAGACAGTCCGCACTGAAGCTTTCTTT
CDR3 protein: CAWSTDQTVRTEAFF

clone size: .
D gene: TRBD1
V gene: TRBV27
J gene: TRBJ1-1
CDR3 DNA: TGTGCCAGCAGTTTAAACAGGGGGGGAACGCAAGCTTTCTTT
CDR3 protein: CASSLNRGGTQAFF

clone size: few
D gene: .
V gene: TRBV2
J gene: TRBJ1-5
CDR3 DNA: TGTGCCAGCAGCGGGACCGTAAGCAATCAGCCCCAGCATTTT
CDR3 protein: CASSGTVSNQPQHF

clone size: .
D gene: TRBD1
V gene: TRBV5-6
J gene: TRBJ1-1
CDR3 DNA: TGTGCCAGCAGCGAACAGGGGAGTATCACTGAAGCTTTCTTT
CDR3 protein: CASSEQGSITEAFF

clone size: .
D gene: .
V gene: TRBV6-1
J gene: TRBJ1-5
CDR3 DNA: TGTGCCAGCAGTGGGGGGCAGTCGAATCAGCCCCAGCATTTT
CDR3 protein: CASSGGQSNQPQHF

clone size: .
D gene: .
V gene: TRBV9
J gene: TRBJ1-1
CDR3 DNA: TGTGCCAGCAGCTCGGTGAGGGGACCGAACACTGAAGCTTTCTTT
CDR3 protein: CASSSVRGPNTEAFF

clone size: .
D gene: .
V gene: TRBV2
J gene: TRBJ2-7
CDR3 DNA: TGTGCCAGCAGTGGGACGCTAGCCACCTACGAGCAGTACTTC
CDR3 protein: CASSGTLATYEQYF

clone size: few
D gene: .
V gene: TRBV11-2
J gene: TRBJ1-1
CDR3 DNA: TGTGCCAGCAGCCCCCGACCCCGAGACACTGAAGCTTTCTTT
CDR3 protein: CASSPRPRDTEAFF